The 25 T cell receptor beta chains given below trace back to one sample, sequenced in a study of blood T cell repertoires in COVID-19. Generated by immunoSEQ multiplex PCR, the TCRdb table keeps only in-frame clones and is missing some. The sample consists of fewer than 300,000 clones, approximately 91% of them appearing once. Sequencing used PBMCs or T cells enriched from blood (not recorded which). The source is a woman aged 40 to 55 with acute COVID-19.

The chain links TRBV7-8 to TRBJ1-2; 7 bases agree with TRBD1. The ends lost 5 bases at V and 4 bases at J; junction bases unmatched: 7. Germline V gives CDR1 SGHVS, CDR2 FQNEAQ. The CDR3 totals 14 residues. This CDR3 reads CASSPTGTAYGYTF. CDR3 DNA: TGTGCCAGCAGCCCAACCGGGACAGCCTATGGCTACACCTTC. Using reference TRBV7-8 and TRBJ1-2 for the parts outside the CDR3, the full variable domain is GAGVSQSPRYKVAKRGQDVALRCDPISGHVSLFWYQQALGQGPEFLTYFQNEAQLDKSGLPSDRFFAERPEGSVSTLKIQRTQQEDSAVYLCASSPTGTAYGYTFGSGTRLTVV.

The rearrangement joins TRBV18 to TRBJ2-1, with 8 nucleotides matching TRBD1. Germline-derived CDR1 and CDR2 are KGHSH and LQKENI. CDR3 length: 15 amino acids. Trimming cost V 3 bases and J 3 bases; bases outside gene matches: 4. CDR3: CASSPDRVSYNEQFF. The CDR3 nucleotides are TGTGCCAGCTCACCGGACAGGGTGAGCTACAATGAGCAGTTCTTC.

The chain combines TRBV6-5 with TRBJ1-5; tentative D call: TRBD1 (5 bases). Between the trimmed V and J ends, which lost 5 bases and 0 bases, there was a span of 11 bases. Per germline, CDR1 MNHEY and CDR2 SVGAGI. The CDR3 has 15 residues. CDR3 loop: CASSPDTSSNQPQHF. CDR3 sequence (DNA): TGTGCCAGCAGTCCGGACACCTCTAGCAATCAGCCCCAGCATTTT.

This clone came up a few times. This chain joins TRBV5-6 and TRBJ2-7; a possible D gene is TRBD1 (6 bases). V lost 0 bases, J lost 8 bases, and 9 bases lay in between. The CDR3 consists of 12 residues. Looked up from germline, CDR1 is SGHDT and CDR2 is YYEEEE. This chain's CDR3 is CASSLARDKQYF. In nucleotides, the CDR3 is TGTGCCAGCAGCTTGGCCCGGGACAAGCAGTACTTC.

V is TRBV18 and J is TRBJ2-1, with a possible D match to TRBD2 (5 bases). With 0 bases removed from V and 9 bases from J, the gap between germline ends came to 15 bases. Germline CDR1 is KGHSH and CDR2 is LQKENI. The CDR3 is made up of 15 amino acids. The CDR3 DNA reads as TGTGCCAGCTCACCACCGCGGTGGGATGGGAGTGAGCAGTTCTTC. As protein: CASSPPRWDGSEQFF.

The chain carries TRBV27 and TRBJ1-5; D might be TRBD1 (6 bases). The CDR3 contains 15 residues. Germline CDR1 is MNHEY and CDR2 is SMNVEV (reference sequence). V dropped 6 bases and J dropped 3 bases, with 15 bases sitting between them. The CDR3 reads CASRESRGSNQPQHF. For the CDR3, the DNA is TGTGCCAGCAGGGAAAGCAGGGGATCCAATCAGCCCCAGCATTTT.

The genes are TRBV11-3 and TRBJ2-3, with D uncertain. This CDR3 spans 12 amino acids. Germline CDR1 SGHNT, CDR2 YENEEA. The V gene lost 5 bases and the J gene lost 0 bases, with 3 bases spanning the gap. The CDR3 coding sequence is TGTGCCAGCAGCCTGAGCACAGATACGCAGTATTTT. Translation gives CASSLSTDTQYF.

The CDR3 loop is CASSLGGSYNSPLHF. CDR3 DNA sequence: TGTGCCAGCAGTTTAGGCGGTTCCTATAATTCACCCCTCCACTTT. The rearrangement links TRBV27 to TRBJ1-6; D call uncertain. Germline lookup yields CDR1 MNHEY and CDR2 SMNVEV (reference sequence). This CDR3 has 15 amino acids. V was shortened by 2 bases and J by 1 base, with 6 bases between the two germline ends.

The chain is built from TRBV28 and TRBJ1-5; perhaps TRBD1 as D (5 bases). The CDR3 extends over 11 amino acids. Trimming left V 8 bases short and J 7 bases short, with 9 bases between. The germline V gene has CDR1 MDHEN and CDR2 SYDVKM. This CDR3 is CASQGYQPQHF. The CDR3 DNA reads TGTGCCAGCCAGGGATACCAGCCCCAGCATTTT.

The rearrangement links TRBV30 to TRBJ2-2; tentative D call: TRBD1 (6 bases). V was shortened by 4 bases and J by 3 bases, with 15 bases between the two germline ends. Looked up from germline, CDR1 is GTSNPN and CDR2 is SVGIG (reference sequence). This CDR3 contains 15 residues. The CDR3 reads CAWTRRQGHTGELFF. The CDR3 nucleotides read TGTGCCTGGACCCGGAGGCAGGGGCACACCGGGGAGCTGTTTTTT. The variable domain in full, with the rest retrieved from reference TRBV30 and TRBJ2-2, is SQTIHQWPATLVQPVGSPLSLECTVEGTSNPNLYWYRQAAGRGLQLLFYSVGIGQISSEVPQNLSASRPQDRQFILSSKKLLLSDSGFYLCAWTRRQGHTGELFFGEGSRLTVL.

The CDR3 coding sequence is TGTGCCAGTAGGCCACTAGCGGGAGGGGCAGATACGCAGTATTTT. Amino acid sequence: CASRPLAGGADTQYF. This chain connects TRBV19 to TRBJ2-3; TRBD2 matches 13 bases. This CDR3 comprises 15 residues. Germline V gene data show CDR1 as LNHDA and CDR2 as SQIVND (reference sequence). The V and J ends lost 6 bases and 4 bases, in that order; junction bases with no gene match: 4.

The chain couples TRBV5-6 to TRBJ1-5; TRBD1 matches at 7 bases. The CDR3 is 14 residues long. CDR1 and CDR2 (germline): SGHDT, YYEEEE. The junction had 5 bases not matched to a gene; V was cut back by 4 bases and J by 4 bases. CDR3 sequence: CASSAGQKNQPQHF. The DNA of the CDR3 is TGTGCCAGCAGCGCGGGACAGAAAAATCAGCCCCAGCATTTT.

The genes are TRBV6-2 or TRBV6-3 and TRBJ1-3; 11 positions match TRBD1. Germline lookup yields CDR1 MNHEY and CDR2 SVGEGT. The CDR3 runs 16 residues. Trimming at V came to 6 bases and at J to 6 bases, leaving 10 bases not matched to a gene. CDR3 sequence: CASSREGQGAENTIYF. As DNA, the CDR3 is TGTGCCAGCAGCCGCGAAGGACAGGGGGCGGAAAACACCATATATTTT.

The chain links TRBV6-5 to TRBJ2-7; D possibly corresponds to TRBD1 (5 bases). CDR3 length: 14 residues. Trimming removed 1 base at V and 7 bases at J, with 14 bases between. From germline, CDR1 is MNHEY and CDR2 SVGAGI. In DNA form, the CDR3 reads TGTGCCAGCAGTTACTTTCAGGGCCGTGGGGAGCAGTACTTC. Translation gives CASSYFQGRGEQYF.

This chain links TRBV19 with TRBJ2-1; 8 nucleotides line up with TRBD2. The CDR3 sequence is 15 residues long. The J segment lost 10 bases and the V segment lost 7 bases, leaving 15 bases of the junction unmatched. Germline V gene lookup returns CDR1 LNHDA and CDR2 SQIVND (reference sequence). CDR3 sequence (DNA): TGTGCCAGTATAGGTACGGGACTAGGGGCTGAAGAGCAGTTCTTC. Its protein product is CASIGTGLGAEEQFF.

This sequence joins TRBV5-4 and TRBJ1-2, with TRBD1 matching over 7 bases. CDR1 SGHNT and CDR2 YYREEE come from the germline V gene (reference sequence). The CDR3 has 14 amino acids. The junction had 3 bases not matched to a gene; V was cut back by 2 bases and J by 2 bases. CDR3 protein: CASSFGTVNYGYTF. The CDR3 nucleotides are TGTGCCAGCAGCTTCGGGACAGTCAACTATGGCTACACCTTC.

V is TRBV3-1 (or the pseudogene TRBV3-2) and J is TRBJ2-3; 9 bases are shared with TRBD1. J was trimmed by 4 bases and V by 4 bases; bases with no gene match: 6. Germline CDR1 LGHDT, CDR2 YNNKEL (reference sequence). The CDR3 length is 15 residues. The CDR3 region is CASSRYRGRSDTQYF. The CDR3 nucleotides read TGTGCCAGCAGCCGTTACAGGGGGCGGTCAGATACGCAGTATTTT.

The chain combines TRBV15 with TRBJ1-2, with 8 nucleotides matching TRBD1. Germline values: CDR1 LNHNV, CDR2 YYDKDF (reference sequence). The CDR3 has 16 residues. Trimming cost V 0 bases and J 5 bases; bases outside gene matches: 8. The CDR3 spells CATSREGQEFRYGYTF. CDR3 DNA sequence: TGTGCCACCAGCAGAGAGGGACAGGAGTTTCGTTATGGCTACACCTTC. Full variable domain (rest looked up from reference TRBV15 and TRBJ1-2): DAMVIQNPRYQVTQFGKPVTLSCSQTLNHNVMYWYQQKSSQAPKLLFHYYDKDFNNEADTPDNFQSRRPNTSFCFLDIRSPGLGDTAMYLCATSREGQEFRYGYTFGSGTRLTVV.

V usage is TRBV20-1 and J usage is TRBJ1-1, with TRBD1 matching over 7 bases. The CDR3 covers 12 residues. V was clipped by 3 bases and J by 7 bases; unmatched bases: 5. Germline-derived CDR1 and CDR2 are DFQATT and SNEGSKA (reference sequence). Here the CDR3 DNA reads TGCAGTGCTAGTAGTTGGACAGGTGAAGCTTTCTTT. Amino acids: CSASSWTGEAFF.

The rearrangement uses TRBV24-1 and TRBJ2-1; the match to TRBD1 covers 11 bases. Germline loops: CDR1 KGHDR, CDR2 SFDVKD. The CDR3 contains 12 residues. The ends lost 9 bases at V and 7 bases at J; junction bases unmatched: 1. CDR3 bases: TGTGCCACCGGGACAGGGGGGAATGAGCAGTTCTTC. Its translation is CATGTGGNEQFF.

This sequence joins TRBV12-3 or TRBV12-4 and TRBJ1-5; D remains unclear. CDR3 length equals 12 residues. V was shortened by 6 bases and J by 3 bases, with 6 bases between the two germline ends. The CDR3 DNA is TGTGCCAGCAGCCCTAACAATCAGCCCCAGCATTTT. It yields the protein CASSPNNQPQHF.

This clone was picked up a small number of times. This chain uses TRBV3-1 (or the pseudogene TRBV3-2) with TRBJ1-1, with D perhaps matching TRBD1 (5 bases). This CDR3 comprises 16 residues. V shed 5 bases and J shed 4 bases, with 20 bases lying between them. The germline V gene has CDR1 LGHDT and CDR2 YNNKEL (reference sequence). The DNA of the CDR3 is TGTGCCAGCAGCAGCATTGACTGGGGCGAAGGCACTGAAGCTTTCTTT. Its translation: CASSSIDWGEGTEAFF.

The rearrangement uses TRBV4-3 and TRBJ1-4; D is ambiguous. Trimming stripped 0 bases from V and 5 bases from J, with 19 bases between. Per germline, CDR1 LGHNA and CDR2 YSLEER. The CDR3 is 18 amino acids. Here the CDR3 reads CASSQEVSGWGGNEKLFF. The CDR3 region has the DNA TGCGCCAGCAGCCAAGAGGTCTCGGGGTGGGGAGGCAATGAAAAACTGTTTTTT.

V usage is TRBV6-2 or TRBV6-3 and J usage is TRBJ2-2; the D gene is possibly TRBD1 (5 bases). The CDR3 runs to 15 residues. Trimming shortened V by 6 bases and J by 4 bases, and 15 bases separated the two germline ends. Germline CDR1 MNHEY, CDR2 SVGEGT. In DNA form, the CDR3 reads TGTGCCAGCAGCGACACAGGATTGAGCACCGGGGAGCTGTTTTTT. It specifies CASSDTGLSTGELFF.

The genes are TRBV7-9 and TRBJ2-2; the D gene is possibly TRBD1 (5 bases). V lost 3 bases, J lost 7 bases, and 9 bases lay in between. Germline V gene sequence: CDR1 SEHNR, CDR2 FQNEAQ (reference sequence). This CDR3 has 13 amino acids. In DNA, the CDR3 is TGTGCCAGCAGCTTCCAGGGAATCGGGGAGCTGTTTTTT. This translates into CASSFQGIGELFF. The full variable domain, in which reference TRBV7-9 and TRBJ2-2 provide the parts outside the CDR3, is DTGVSQNPRHKITKRGQNVTFRCDPISEHNRLYWYRQTLGQGPEFLTYFQNEAQLEKSRLLSDRFSAERPKGSFSTLEIQRTEQGDSAMYLCASSFQGIGELFFGEGSRLTVL.